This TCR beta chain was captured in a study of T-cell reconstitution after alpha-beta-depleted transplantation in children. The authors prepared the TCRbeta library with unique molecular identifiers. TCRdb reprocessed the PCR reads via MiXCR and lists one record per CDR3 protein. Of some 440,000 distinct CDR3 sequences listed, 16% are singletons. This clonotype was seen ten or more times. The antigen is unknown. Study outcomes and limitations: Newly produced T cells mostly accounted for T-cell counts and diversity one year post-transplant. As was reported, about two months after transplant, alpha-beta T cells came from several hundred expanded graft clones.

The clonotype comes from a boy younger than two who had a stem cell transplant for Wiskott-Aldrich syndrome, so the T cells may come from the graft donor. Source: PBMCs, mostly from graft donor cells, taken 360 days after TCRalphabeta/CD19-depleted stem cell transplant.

The CDR3: CASSLEGGSEQFF. The DNA for the CDR3 is TGTGCCAGCAGCTTAGAAGGAGGGAGTGAGCAGTTCTTC. This rearrangement joins TRBV7-9 to TRBJ2-1, with a possible D match to TRBD2 (6 bases). The CDR3 runs 13 residues. V dropped 1 base and J dropped 9 bases, with 10 bases sitting between them. Per germline, CDR1 SEHNR and CDR2 FQNEAQ (reference sequence).